This T cell receptor (beta chain) was found in a study of T cells in Graves' hyperthyroidism and ophthalmopathy. Study-wide points: Most clonotypes expanded in thyroid above 0.001 were likewise present in blood. Ophthalmopathy was predicted by the model a median of approximately 6.6 months ahead of onset.

The CDR3 extends over 13 amino acids. V lost 7 bases, J lost 1 base, and 10 bases lay in between. The V gene's germline CDR1 is MNHNS and CDR2 SASEGT. For ophthalmopathy patients, the Clinical Activity Score was at least 3 and the NOSPECS grade at least 4; duration was under 3 months. Diagnoses used clinical symptoms, serum thyroxine and TRAb, thyroid ultrasound and orbital computed tomography. The table lists this clonotype with many counts. Its antigen is not known. Amplification of TCR beta CDR3 regions was performed using RNA transcripts as template. The TCR CDR3 first-round RT-PCR relied on the HTBI primer set. TCRdb re-analysed the multiplex PCR reads in MiXCR, keeping a single row per CDR3 protein. The sample has 250,000 to 300,000 distinct CDR3 sequences, approximately 17% seen once; the top ten hold around 58%.

The genes are TRBV6-1 and TRBJ1-1; D perhaps matches TRBD1 (6 bases). The receptor was derived from a woman aged 55-69 years with Graves' ophthalmopathy. The sample taken for sequencing was blood. CDR3 region: CASKKGGNTEAFF. CDR3 DNA: TGTGCCAGCAAGAAGGGGGGGAACACTGAAGCTTTCTTT.